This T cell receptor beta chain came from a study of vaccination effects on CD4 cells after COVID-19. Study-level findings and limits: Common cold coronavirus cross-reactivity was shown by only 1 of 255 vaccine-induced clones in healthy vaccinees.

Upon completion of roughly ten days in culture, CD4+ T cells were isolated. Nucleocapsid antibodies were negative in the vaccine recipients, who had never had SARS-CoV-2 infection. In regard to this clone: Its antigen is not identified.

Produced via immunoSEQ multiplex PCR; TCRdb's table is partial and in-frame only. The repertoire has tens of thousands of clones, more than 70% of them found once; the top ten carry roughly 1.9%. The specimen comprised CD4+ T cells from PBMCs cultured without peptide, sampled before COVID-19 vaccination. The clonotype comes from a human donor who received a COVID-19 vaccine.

CDR3 in amino acids: CAISGGGDEQYV. Here the CDR3 DNA reads TGTGCCATCAGTGGAGGGGGGGACGAGCAGTACGTC. The rearrangement links TRBV10-3 to TRBJ2-7; TRBD2 might be the D (7 bases). CDR1 and CDR2 (germline): ENHRY, SYGVKD. The V and J ends lost 4 bases and 5 bases respectively, with 9 bases between them. The CDR3 consists of 12 residues.